This TCR beta chain stems from a study of shared clonotypes between healthy human individuals. Sequencing was performed with immunoSEQ multiplex PCR; in TCRdb, only in-frame clones are kept and a portion is missing. The table lists over 2 million clones, about 95% of them singletons, with approximately 0.13% in the top ten. There were no recent acute infections or vaccinations among the donors, who were healthy HIV-negative adults. The V gene lost 6 bases and the J gene lost 6 bases, with 17 bases spanning the gap. The CDR3 has 14 residues. Germline CDR1 reads MDHEN; CDR2 reads SYDVKM. The chain uses TRBV28 and TRBJ1-1, with a possible D match to TRBD1 (5 bases). This sequence was found in a man between 18 and 29 years old in good health. The source material was naive CD4+ T cells sorted from blood. As to subset: CD45RA+ positively selected. CDR3 in DNA: TGTGCCAGCAGCCAATCTCAGGGTCGGGCTGAAGCTTTCTTT. It yields the protein CASSQSQGRAEAFF.